The clone carrying this TCR beta chain was seen many times. Its matching antigen is unknown. Naive CD8 T cells were picked out by sorting for CD8+CD4-CCR7+CD45RA+. This entry is derived from a study of molecular identifiers for immune sequencing clone quantification. Trimming took 5 bases from V and 4 from J, leaving 14 bases between them. The CDR3 is 14 residues long. Per germline, CDR1 LNHDA and CDR2 SQIVND (reference sequence). Study results and limitations: Highly expanded clone sizes could be underestimated by identical TCR molecules sharing a barcode. Among effectors, clones above 20 RNA copies held over 97% of molecules; among naive cells, under 1%.

Listed TCR primers, together with previously described methods, were used for the bulk TCR libraries. TCRdb fed the PCR reads into MiXCR, producing one record per CDR3 protein. The sample lists around 320,000 distinct CDR3 sequences; roughly 24% were seen once. The rearrangement joins TRBV19 to TRBJ1-2; tentatively, D is TRBD1 (5 bases). The clonotype was recovered from a human donor in good health. Some libraries in this study had Jurkat cell RNA spiked in. The sequenced sample was naive CD8+ T cells from blood, with Jurkat cell RNA spiked in. Subset of the sample: FACS-sorted CD8+CD4-CCR7+CD45RA+ naive T cells. The CDR3 region is CASSVAGTSYGYTF. The CDR3 DNA sequence: TGTGCCAGTAGTGTCGCCGGGACTTCCTATGGCTACACCTTC. Full variable domain (rest looked up from reference TRBV19 and TRBJ1-2): DGGITQSPKYLFRKEGQNVTLSCEQNLNHDAMYWYRQDPGQGLRLIYYSQIVNDFQKGDIAEGYSVSREKKESFPLTVTSAQKNPTAFYLCASSVAGTSYGYTFGSGTRLTVV.